Listed below are T cell receptor beta chains from one sample, sequenced in a study of CD8 T cells in Susac syndrome. TCRdb re-analysed the immunoSEQ multiplex PCR reads in MiXCR, keeping a single row per CDR3 protein. Altogether 120,000 or so distinct CDR3 sequences are present, 94% being singletons, with the ten largest covering approximately 0.12%. The source material was CD4+ T cells from PBMCs. The source of these receptors is a human donor with multiple sclerosis. Each CDR3 is given with its conserved first and last residue. D genes are given only for firm matches. The listing skips clone size in some rows; elsewhere it reads once, few, many or a size class.

J gene,clone size,V gene,D gene,CDR3 protein,CDR3 DNA
TRBJ2-3,few,TRBV9,TRBD2,CASSLGLPSTDTQYF,TGTGCCAGCAGCTTGGGACTACCGAGCACAGATACGCAGTATTTT
TRBJ1-2,NA,TRBV4-1,NA,CASSQAEGSNYGYTF,TGCGCCAGCAGCCAAGCGGAGGGAAGCAACTATGGCTACACCTTC
TRBJ2-1,NA,TRBV3-1,NA,CASSRRGDTYNEQFF,TGTGCCAGCAGCCGAAGGGGGGACACCTACAATGAGCAGTTCTTC
TRBJ1-1,NA,TRBV9,TRBD1,CASSAAGGGGGSAFF,TGTGCCAGCAGCGCCGCGGGAGGGGGCGGCGGGTCGGCTTTCTTT
TRBJ1-1,NA,TRBV6-1,NA,CASKVTADTEAFF,TGTGCCAGTAAAGTTACAGCGGACACTGAAGCTTTCTTT
TRBJ2-6,NA,TRBV6-1,NA,CASSDRWYSGANVLTF,TGTGCCAGCAGTGACCGTTGGTACTCTGGGGCCAACGTCCTGACTTTC
TRBJ2-2,NA,TRBV5-1,TRBD2,CASSAGLAGGPGTGELFF,TGCGCCAGCAGCGCGGGACTAGCGGGAGGGCCCGGAACCGGGGAGCTGTTTTTT
TRBJ2-5,NA,TRBV5-1,NA,CASSLAGSGRKKETQYF,TGCGCCAGCAGCTTGGCTGGTAGCGGCCGAAAGAAAGAGACCCAGTACTTC
TRBJ1-2,NA,TRBV4-3,NA,CASSQATLKGRDGYTF,TGCGCCAGCAGCCAAGCCACCCTTAAGGGGAGGGATGGCTACACCTTC
TRBJ2-7,once,TRBV6-5,TRBD2,CASSSGGLAESSYEQYF,TGTGCCAGCAGTTCCGGAGGGCTAGCGGAAAGCTCCTACGAGCAGTACTTC
TRBJ1-1,NA,TRBV3-1,NA,CASSQKSNTEAFF,TGTGCCAGCAGCCAAAAGAGTAACACTGAAGCTTTCTTT
TRBJ2-2,NA,TRBV12-3/TRBV12-4,TRBD2,CASTETSGSLGLFF,TGTGCCAGCACCGAGACTAGCGGGAGTTTGGGGCTGTTTTTT
TRBJ2-1,once,TRBV2,TRBD2,CASSEGGRARYNEQFF,TGTGCCAGCAGTGAAGGTGGGAGGGCTCGGTACAATGAGCAGTTCTTC
TRBJ1-6,NA,TRBV30,NA,CAWSVQPGRNSPLHF,TGTGCCTGGAGTGTACAACCCGGACGAAATTCACCCCTCCACTTT
TRBJ1-5,NA,TRBV9,TRBD1,CASSVGGTEDQPQHF,TGTGCCAGCAGCGTTGGCGGGACAGAGGATCAGCCCCAGCATTTT
TRBJ1-1,NA,TRBV7-9,NA,CASSLEENTEAFF,TGTGCCAGCAGCTTAGAGGAGAACACTGAAGCTTTCTTT
TRBJ1-1,NA,TRBV6-2/TRBV6-3,NA,CASSPRALNWEAFF,TGTGCCAGCAGCCCCAGGGCGCTCAACTGGGAAGCTTTCTTT
TRBJ1-1,NA,TRBV7-9,NA,CASSLEDYTEAFF,TGTGCCAGCAGCTTAGAGGATTACACTGAAGCTTTCTTT
TRBJ1-5,NA,TRBV4-3,NA,CASSQDRRDSEAQHF,TGCGCCAGCAGCCAAGATAGGAGGGATAGCGAAGCCCAGCATTTT
TRBJ1-2,NA,TRBV5-1,TRBD1,CASSLYRQGKVDGYTF,TGCGCCAGCAGCTTATACCGACAGGGAAAGGTGGATGGCTACACCTTC
TRBJ1-1,NA,TRBV5-6,NA,CASSLKLGGTMNTEAFF,TGTGCCAGCAGCTTGAAGTTGGGCGGCACGATGAACACTGAAGCTTTCTTT
TRBJ1-1,NA,TRBV18,TRBD1,CASSPQTGGETEAFF,TGTGCCAGCTCACCCCAGACAGGGGGTGAGACTGAAGCTTTCTTT
TRBJ1-1,NA,TRBV3-1,TRBD1,CASSPGQGPEAFF,TGTGCCAGCAGCCCGGGACAGGGCCCTGAAGCTTTCTTT
TRBJ1-1,NA,TRBV29-1,NA,CSVEDQVEVAFF,TGCAGCGTTGAAGATCAAGTGGAAGTAGCTTTCTTT
TRBJ1-2,NA,TRBV5-1,NA,CASRTTNYGYTF,TGCGCCAGCAGGACCACCAACTATGGCTACACCTTC
TRBJ1-1,NA,TRBV11-2,NA,CASKVAGMNTEAFF,TGTGCCAGCAAGGTGGCGGGGATGAACACTGAAGCTTTCTTT
TRBJ2-1,NA,TRBV25-1,NA,CASSARTGFSYNEQFF,TGTGCCAGCAGTGCACGTACAGGCTTCTCCTACAATGAGCAGTTCTTC
TRBJ2-7,NA,TRBV6-5,TRBD2,CASSYSAGGAGMDEQYF,TGTGCCAGCAGTTACTCTGCGGGGGGGGCCGGTATGGACGAGCAGTACTTC
TRBJ2-2,NA,TRBV27,NA,CASSLLTGTGELFF,TGTGCCAGCAGTTTATTGACAGGCACCGGGGAGCTGTTTTTT
TRBJ1-2,NA,TRBV3-1,TRBD1,CASGGQGSANYGYTF,TGTGCCAGCGGAGGACAGGGGTCAGCTAACTATGGCTACACCTTC
TRBJ2-3,NA,TRBV7-3,NA,CASSSGLDSSTDTQYF,TGTGCCAGCAGCTCCGGACTGGATAGTAGCACAGATACGCAGTATTTT
TRBJ1-2,NA,TRBV27,TRBD1,CASSSRTGRGYGYTF,TGTGCCAGCAGTTCTCGGACAGGGCGTGGCTATGGCTACACCTTC
TRBJ1-2,NA,TRBV20-1,TRBD1,CSARDRSGQGDYGYTF,TGCAGTGCTAGAGATCGTTCGGGACAGGGAGACTATGGCTACACCTTC
TRBJ2-5,NA,TRBV5-4,NA,CASTNPGETQYF,TGTGCCAGCACAAACCCGGGGGAGACCCAGTACTTC
TRBJ1-2,NA,TRBV30,TRBD1,CASRGQGTDYTF,TGTGCCTCTAGGGGACAGGGGACGGACTACACCTTC
TRBJ2-3,NA,TRBV6-2/TRBV6-3,NA,CASRSLSQGQADTQYF,TGTGCCAGCAGGAGCTTATCACAGGGTCAAGCAGATACGCAGTATTTT
TRBJ2-7,NA,TRBV6-5,TRBD1,CASRRQGVGEQYF,TGTGCCAGCAGAAGACAGGGGGTGGGCGAGCAGTACTTC
TRBJ2-1,NA,TRBV12-3/TRBV12-4,NA,CASSLMYGGAQFF,TGTGCCAGCAGTTTGATGTACGGGGGAGCGCAGTTCTTC
TRBJ2-1,once,TRBV4-1,NA,CASSHSWGRKNEQFF,TGCGCCAGCAGCCATTCGTGGGGGCGGAAGAATGAGCAGTTCTTC
TRBJ1-1,NA,TRBV29-1,NA,CSVSSFMNTEAFF,TGCAGCGTTAGCAGCTTCATGAACACTGAAGCTTTCTTT